These T cell receptor beta chains were read from a single sample in a study of blood T cell repertoires in COVID-19. The method was immunoSEQ multiplex PCR; TCRdb's version includes in-frame clones alone and lacks a portion of them. The data contain approximately 150,000 clones, over 75% of them singletons. Sample: peripheral blood. The receptors shown here come from a man aged 18 to 35 with COVID-19, enrolled during active disease. Each CDR3 is given with its conserved first and last residue.

14,TRBV7-9,TRBJ2-7,CASSPGTGLYEQYF
16,TRBV5-1,TRBJ1-6,CASTNTPGTEISPLHF
13,TRBV6-5,TRBJ1-2,CASSNAHRGHCQF
19,TRBV11-2,TRBJ2-3,CASSLTPAASGRKGDTQYF
15,TRBV4-1,TRBJ1-4,CASSSYRGFFEKLFF
15,TRBV30,TRBJ2-1,CAWSAPAGPYNEQFF
15,TRBV2,TRBJ2-7,CASSPTLRESYEQYF
18,TRBV7-2,TRBJ1-2,CASSEVSPRVVFNTGYTF
13,TRBV6-5,TRBJ2-2,CASSTGEAGELFF
15,TRBV14,TRBJ2-7,CASSLRQGSSYEQYF
15,TRBV7-3,TRBJ2-2,CASSLEGSNTGELFF
16,TRBV5-1,TRBJ2-3,CASSLAIGFGTDTQYF
16,TRBV6-2/TRBV6-3,TRBJ2-4,CASSYPGLSPVNIQYF
15,TRBV19,TRBJ1-5,CATVNSGQGDQPQHF
13,TRBV28,TRBJ2-7,CASIPRHTYEQYF
16,TRBV4-3,TRBJ2-3,CASSQDLAGGPNTQYF
14,TRBV13,TRBJ2-7,CASSSGGVPYEQYF
16,TRBV11-2,TRBJ1-1,CASSLGRTGWTTEAFF
14,TRBV7-9,TRBJ2-2,CASSLLANTGELFF
15,TRBV6-5,TRBJ2-4,CASDFTSLAKNIQYF
16,TRBV28,TRBJ2-1,CASSSHLAGVWDEQFF
13,TRBV6-2/TRBV6-3,TRBJ2-7,CASSYAGSYEQYF
13,TRBV27,TRBJ2-7,CASSFGESYEQYF
14,TRBV28,TRBJ1-2,CASSFGGTGVGYTF
15,TRBV9,TRBJ2-7,CASSVAQGARYEQYF
10,TRBV28,TRBJ1-5,CASNSQPQHF
18,TRBV11-2,TRBJ2-1,CASSLVYGKQGSYNEQFF
13,TRBV6-5,TRBJ2-1,CASRLPSYNEQFF
14,TRBV30,TRBJ1-4,CAWSDLETKSKLLF
13,TRBV27,TRBJ1-1,CASTPGGFSEAFF
17,TRBV15,TRBJ2-3,CATSRDKWGRRTDTQYF
15,TRBV6-1,TRBJ2-7,CASSEWGGRLSEQYF
14,TRBV5-1,TRBJ2-1,CASSLLSSDNEQFF
18,TRBV6-2/TRBV6-3,TRBJ2-1,CASSYEAEREGFYNEQFF
15,TRBV28,TRBJ1-5,CASSPGLYSNQPQHF
16,TRBV30,TRBJ2-7,CAWSRLAGSPTYEQYF
14,TRBV4-1,TRBJ1-4,CASSQGQGNEKLLF
12,TRBV10-3,TRBJ2-7,CATADLSYEQYF
16,TRBV10-3,TRBJ2-1,CAISDQDRGSYNEQFF
17,TRBV6-1,TRBJ2-1,CASSEPSNSRGFDEQFF
17,TRBV7-8,TRBJ2-1,CASSFAEGGSSYNEQFF
14,TRBV11-3,TRBJ2-7,CASSSYTRPYEQYF
14,TRBV4-3,TRBJ2-3,CASSLSHSTDTQYF
14,TRBV7-9,TRBJ2-7,CASSPLRRDYEQYF
15,TRBV28,TRBJ2-7,CASSPGQGEFYEQYF
16,TRBV3-1/TRBV3-2,TRBJ1-1,CASSQGKGSLRTEAFF
13,TRBV5-4,TRBJ1-1,CASSLSPGTEAFF
15,TRBV6-5,TRBJ2-7,CASLLLGQGGGKQYF
19,TRBV6-7,TRBJ1-5,CASSYSLRGGGPGDQPQHF
15,TRBV21-1,TRBJ2-7,CASSTGQGFSYEQYF
19,TRBV27,TRBJ2-3,CASSAVGGRAAFHTDTQYF
15,TRBV15,TRBJ2-7,CATSRASGRIHEQYF
14,TRBV2,TRBJ2-1,CASRGTSGRVEQFF
16,TRBV5-1,TRBJ2-1,CASSGRQGSSYNEQFF
13,TRBV12-3/TRBV12-4,TRBJ2-7,CASTSDSSYEQYF